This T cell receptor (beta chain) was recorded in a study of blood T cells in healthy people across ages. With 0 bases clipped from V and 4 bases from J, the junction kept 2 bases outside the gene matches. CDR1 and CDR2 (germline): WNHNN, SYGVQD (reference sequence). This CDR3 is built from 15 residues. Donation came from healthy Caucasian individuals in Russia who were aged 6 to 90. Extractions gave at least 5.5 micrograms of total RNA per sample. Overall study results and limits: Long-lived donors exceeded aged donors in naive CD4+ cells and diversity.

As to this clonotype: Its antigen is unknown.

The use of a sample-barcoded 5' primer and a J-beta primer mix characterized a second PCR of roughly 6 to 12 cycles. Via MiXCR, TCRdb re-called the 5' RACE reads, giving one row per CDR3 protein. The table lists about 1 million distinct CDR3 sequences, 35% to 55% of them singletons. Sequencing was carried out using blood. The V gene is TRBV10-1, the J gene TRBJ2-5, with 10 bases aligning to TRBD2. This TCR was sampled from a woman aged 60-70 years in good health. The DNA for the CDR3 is TGCGCCAGCAGTGAGTCAAGACTAGCGGGAGAGACCCAGTACTTC. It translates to CASSESRLAGETQYF.